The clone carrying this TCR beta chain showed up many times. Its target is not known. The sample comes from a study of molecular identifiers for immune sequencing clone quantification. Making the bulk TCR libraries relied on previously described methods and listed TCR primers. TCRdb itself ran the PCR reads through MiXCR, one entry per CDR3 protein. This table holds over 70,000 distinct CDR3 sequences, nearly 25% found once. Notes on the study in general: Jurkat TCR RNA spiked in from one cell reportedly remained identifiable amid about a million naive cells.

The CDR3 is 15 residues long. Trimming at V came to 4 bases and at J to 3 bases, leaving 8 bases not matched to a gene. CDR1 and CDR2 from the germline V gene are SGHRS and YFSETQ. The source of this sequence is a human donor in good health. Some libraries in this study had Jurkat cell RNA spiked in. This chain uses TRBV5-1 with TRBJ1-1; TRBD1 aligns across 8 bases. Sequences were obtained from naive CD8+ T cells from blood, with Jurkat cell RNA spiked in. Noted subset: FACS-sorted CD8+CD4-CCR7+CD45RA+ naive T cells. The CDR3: CASSTWTGTHTEAFF. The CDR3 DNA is TGCGCCAGCAGCACGTGGACAGGGACGCACACTGAAGCTTTCTTT.